This T cell receptor beta chain comes out of a study of OX40 agonist ivuxolimab in advanced cancers. Study information: Treatment received earlier with anti-PD-1, anti-PD-L1 or anti-CTLA-4 agents was allowed, and more than 35% had some.

Germline V lookup: CDR1 SNHLY, CDR2 FYNNEI. Losses at the gene ends were 5 bases for V and 9 bases for J; bases not matched to a gene: 7. The CDR3 sequence is 14 residues long. This clone was detected only a few times. Using immunoSEQ multiplex PCR, the repertoire was profiled, and TCRdb retains in-frame clones only, with some absent. This table holds nearly 60,000 clones, 70% to 90% found once. This clonotype was sampled from an adult with an advanced solid tumor such as melanoma, head and neck, liver or kidney cancer. The chain couples TRBV2 to TRBJ1-6; 7 bases align to TRBD1. The specimen comprised CD4+ or CD8+ T cells sorted from blood, sampled in a trial of the OX40 agonist ivuxolimab. CDR3 bases: TGTGCCAGCAGTCCGACAGGGTACGGTTCACCCCTCCACTTT. Encoded protein: CASSPTGYGSPLHF. Full variable domain (missing parts from reference TRBV2 and TRBJ1-6): EPEVTQTPSHQVTQMGQEVILRCVPISNHLYFYWYRQILGQKVEFLVSFYNNEISEKSEIFDDQFSVERPDGSNFTLKIRSTKLEDSAMYFCASSPTGYGSPLHFGNGTRLTVT.